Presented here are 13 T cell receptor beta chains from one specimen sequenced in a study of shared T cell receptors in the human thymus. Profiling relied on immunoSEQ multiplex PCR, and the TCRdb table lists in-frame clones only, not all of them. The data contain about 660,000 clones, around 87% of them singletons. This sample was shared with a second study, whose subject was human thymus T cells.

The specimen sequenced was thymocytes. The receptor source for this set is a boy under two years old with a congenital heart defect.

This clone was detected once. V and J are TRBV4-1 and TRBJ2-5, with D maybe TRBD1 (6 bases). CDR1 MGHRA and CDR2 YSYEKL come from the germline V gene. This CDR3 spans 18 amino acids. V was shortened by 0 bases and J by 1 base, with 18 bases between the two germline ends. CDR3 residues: CASSQDPTGRWGQETQYF. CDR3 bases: TGCGCCAGCAGCCAAGATCCCACAGGGAGATGGGGCCAAGAGACCCAGTACTTC.

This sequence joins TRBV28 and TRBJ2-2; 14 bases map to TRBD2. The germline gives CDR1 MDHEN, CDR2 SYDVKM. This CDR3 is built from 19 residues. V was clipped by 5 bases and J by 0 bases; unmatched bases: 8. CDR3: CASSPGTSGRGANTGELFF. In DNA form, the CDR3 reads TGTGCCAGCAGTCCCGGGACTAGCGGGAGAGGGGCGAACACCGGGGAGCTGTTTTTT.

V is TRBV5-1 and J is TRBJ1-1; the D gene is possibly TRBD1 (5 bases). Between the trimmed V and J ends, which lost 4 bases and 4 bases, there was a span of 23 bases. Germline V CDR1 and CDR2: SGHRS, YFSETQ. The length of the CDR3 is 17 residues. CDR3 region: CASSRNRDSREGTEAFF. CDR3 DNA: TGCGCCAGCAGCCGGAACCGGGACTCTAGGGAAGGCACTGAAGCTTTCTTT.

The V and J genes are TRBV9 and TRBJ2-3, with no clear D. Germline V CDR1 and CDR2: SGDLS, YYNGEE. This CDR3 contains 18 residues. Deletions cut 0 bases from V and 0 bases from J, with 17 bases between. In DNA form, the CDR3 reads TGTGCCAGCAGCGTAGCTTCGGGTAGTCCGGGTAGCACAGATACGCAGTATTTT. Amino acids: CASSVASGSPGSTDTQYF.

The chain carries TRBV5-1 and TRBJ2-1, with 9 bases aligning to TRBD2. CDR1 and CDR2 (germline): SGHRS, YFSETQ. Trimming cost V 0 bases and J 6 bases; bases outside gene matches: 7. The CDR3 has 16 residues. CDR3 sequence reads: CASSLAVGLALNEQFF. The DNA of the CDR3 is TGCGCCAGCAGCTTGGCCGTGGGACTAGCCCTCAATGAGCAGTTCTTC.

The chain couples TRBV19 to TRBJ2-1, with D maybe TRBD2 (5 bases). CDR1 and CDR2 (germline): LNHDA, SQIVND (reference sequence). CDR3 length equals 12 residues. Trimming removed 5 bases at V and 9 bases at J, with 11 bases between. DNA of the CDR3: TGTGCCAGTAGTCCACTAGAATCTGAGCAGTTCTTC. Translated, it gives CASSPLESEQFF.

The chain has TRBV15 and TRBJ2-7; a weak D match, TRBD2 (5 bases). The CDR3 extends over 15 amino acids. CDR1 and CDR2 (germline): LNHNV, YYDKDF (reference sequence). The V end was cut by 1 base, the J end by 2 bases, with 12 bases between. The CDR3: CATSRGKRRTYEQYF. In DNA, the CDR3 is TGTGCCACCAGCAGAGGAAAGCGGAGAACCTACGAGCAGTACTTC. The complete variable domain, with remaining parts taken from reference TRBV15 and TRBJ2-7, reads DAMVIQNPRYQVTQFGKPVTLSCSQTLNHNVMYWYQQKSSQAPKLLFHYYDKDFNNEADTPDNFQSRRPNTSFCFLDIRSPGLGDTAMYLCATSRGKRRTYEQYFGPGTRLTVT.

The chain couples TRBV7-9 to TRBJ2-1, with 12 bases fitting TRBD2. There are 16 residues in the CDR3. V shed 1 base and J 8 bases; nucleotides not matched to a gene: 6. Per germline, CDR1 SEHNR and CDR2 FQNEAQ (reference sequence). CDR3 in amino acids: CASSLGGTSGCDEQFF. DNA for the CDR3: TGTGCCAGCAGCTTAGGCGGGACTAGCGGGTGTGATGAGCAGTTCTTC.

CDR3 sequence reads: CASSLLRVEFYEQYF. Written as DNA, the CDR3 is TGTGCCAGCAGCTTACTCAGGGTCGAGTTTTACGAGCAGTACTTC. The V gene is TRBV7-2, the J gene TRBJ2-7; a weak D match, TRBD1 (5 bases). There are 15 residues in the CDR3. Germline CDR1 reads SGHTA; CDR2 reads FQGNSA. Trimming shortened V by 2 bases and J by 4 bases, and 15 bases separated the two germline ends. Complete variable domain (other parts from reference TRBV7-2 and TRBJ2-7): GAGVSQSPSNKVTEKGKDVELRCDPISGHTALYWYRQSLGQGLEFLIYFQGNSAPDKSGLPSDRFSAERTGGSVSTLTIQRTQQEDSAVYLCASSLLRVEFYEQYFGPGTRLTVT.

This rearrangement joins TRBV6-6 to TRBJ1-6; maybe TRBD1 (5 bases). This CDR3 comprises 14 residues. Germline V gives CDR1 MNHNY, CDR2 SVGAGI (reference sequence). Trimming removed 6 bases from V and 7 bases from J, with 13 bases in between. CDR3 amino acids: CASSQTRQNSPLHF. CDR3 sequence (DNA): TGTGCCAGCAGCCAGACACGACAGAATTCACCCCTCCACTTT.

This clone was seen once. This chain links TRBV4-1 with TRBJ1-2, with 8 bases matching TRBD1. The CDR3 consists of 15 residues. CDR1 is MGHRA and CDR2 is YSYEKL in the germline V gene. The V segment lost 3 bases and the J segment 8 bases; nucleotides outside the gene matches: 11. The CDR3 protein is CASSHNLRGPGGYTF. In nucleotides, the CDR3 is TGCGCCAGCAGCCATAACCTCAGGGGGCCAGGAGGCTACACCTTC.

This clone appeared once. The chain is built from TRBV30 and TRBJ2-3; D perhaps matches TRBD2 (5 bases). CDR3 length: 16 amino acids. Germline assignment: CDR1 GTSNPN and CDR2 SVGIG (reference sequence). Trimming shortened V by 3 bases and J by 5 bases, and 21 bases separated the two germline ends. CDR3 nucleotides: TGTGCCTGGAGCCCCGCCTGGAGGCCTGCGGGAGATACGCAGTATTTT. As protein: CAWSPAWRPAGDTQYF. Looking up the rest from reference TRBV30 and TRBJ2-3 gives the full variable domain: SQTIHQWPATLVQPVGSPLSLECTVEGTSNPNLYWYRQAAGRGLQLLFYSVGIGQISSEVPQNLSASRPQDRQFILSSKKLLLSDSGFYLCAWSPAWRPAGDTQYFGPGTRLTVL.

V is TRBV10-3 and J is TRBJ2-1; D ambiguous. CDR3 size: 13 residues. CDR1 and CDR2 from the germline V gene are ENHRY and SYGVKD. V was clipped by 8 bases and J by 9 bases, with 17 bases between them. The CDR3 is CAIEAPKIGEQFF. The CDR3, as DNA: TGTGCCATCGAGGCCCCCAAGATAGGTGAGCAGTTCTTC.